The rows below give T cell receptor beta chains drawn from one sample of a study of T-cell memory formation after mild COVID-19. TCRdb called the 5' RACE reads again in MiXCR, with one record for every CDR3 protein. The sample has fewer than 250,000 distinct CDR3 sequences, roughly a tenth seen once. Sequenced: PBMCs or a T cell subset sorted from them (not recorded which). These receptors all come from a man aged 18-30 years who had mild COVID-19 (a few samples of this study predate the infection). Cell type and time point are not known. Each CDR3 is given with its conserved first and last residue. A D gene is named only where the DNA matches it firmly. Clone size is shown for a subset of rows, as once, few, many or a class of expanded clone.

cdr3_aa cdr3_nt j_call d_call clone_size v_call
CASRTLLGTDGYTF TGTGCCAGCAGAACATTACTCGGGACAGATGGCTACACCTTC TRBJ1-2 TRBD1 - TRBV11-2
CASSPGSSGNEQFF TGTGCCAGCAGCCCCGGGTCTAGCGGAAATGAGCAGTTCTTC TRBJ2-1 TRBD2 few TRBV3-1
CSARDWTSGGKTQYF TGCAGTGCTAGAGATTGGACTAGCGGGGGAAAGACCCAGTACTTC TRBJ2-5 TRBD2 few TRBV20-1
CASSQGWSSPLHF TGTGCCAGCTCCCAGGGATGGTCTTCACCCCTCCACTTT TRBJ1-6 - - TRBV28
CASSAKQGSTAYEQYF TGTGCCAGCTCAGCGAAACAGGGTTCAACGGCCTACGAGCAGTACTTC TRBJ2-7 - - TRBV18
CSPRTSGGQETQYF TGCAGTCCAAGGACTAGCGGGGGGCAAGAGACCCAGTACTTC TRBJ2-5 TRBD2 - TRBV20-1
CASSFNRGADTTDTQYF TGTGCCAGCAGTTTCAATCGGGGGGCAGACACCACAGATACGCAGTATTTT TRBJ2-3 - - TRBV12-3/TRBV12-4
CASSQGTGARDTQYF TGTGCCAGCAGCCAAGGAACGGGGGCGAGGGATACGCAGTATTTT TRBJ2-3 - - TRBV3-1
CASSPLMTLWYQETQYF TGTGCCAGCAGTCCTCTTATGACCCTTTGGTACCAAGAGACCCAGTACTTC TRBJ2-5 - - TRBV6-2/TRBV6-3
CSVRVRGFNRETQYF TGCAGCGTTAGGGTTCGGGGTTTTAATCGAGAGACCCAGTACTTC TRBJ2-5 - - TRBV29-1
CAISEGTGVATNEKLFF TGTGCCATCAGTGAGGGGACAGGAGTTGCAACTAATGAAAAACTGTTTTTT TRBJ1-4 TRBD1 - TRBV10-3
CSVEVSGVEQFF TGCAGCGTTGAAGTTTCGGGGGTCGAGCAGTTCTTC TRBJ2-1 - few TRBV29-1
CASSQITGTSGGGGELFF TGCGCCAGCAGCCAAATTACTGGGACTAGCGGCGGTGGCGGGGAGCTGTTTTTT TRBJ2-2 TRBD2 many TRBV4-3
CASSQDLGSQAFF TGTGCCAGCAGCCAAGATCTGGGTTCCCAAGCTTTCTTT TRBJ1-1 - few TRBV3-1
CATKTRVTETQYF TGTGCCACCAAAACGAGGGTGACGGAGACCCAGTACTTC TRBJ2-5 - few TRBV15
CASSPAGYGYTF TGTGCCAGCAGTCCCGCAGGCTATGGCTACACCTTC TRBJ1-2 - few TRBV7-9
CASSDGRFRENTGELFF TGCGCCAGCAGTGATGGGCGTTTTCGGGAGAACACCGGGGAGCTGTTTTTT TRBJ2-2 - few TRBV10-1
CASSYYLPRTGANTGELFF TGTGCCAGCAGTTACTACCTCCCTCGGACAGGGGCGAACACCGGGGAGCTGTTTTTT TRBJ2-2 TRBD1 - TRBV6-2/TRBV6-3
CASRAEVNQPQHF TGTGCCAGCCGCGCCGAGGTGAATCAGCCCCAGCATTTT TRBJ1-5 - few TRBV2
CASSPPGKSYGYTF TGTGCCAGCAGCCCCCCCGGCAAGAGCTATGGCTACACCTTC TRBJ1-2 - many TRBV5-4
CASSFGRRRGQSYNEQFF TGTGCCAGCAGCTTCGGGCGACGCAGGGGGCAATCCTACAATGAGCAGTTCTTC TRBJ2-1 TRBD1 many TRBV7-2
CASTNPGELAKNIQYF TGTGCCAGCACCAACCCTGGGGAATTAGCCAAAAACATTCAGTACTTC TRBJ2-4 - few TRBV6-5
CASSLGGSGGETQYF TGCGCCAGCAGCTTGGGGGGCTCTGGTGGAGAGACCCAGTACTTC TRBJ2-5 - few TRBV5-1
CASSYSLLVSTEAFF TGTGCCAGCAGCTACTCCCTTCTGGTATCCACTGAAGCTTTCTTT TRBJ1-1 - - TRBV7-2
CASSQDGPLGTDTQYF TGCGCCAGCAGCCAAGATGGCCCTCTGGGGACAGATACGCAGTATTTT TRBJ2-3 - few TRBV4-1
CSASRSGLAATGELFF TGCAGTGCTAGCCGTTCCGGACTAGCGGCCACCGGGGAGCTGTTTTTT TRBJ2-2 TRBD2 few TRBV20-1
CASSRSRDSTDTQYF TGTGCCAGCAGCCGTTCCCGGGACAGCACAGATACGCAGTATTTT TRBJ2-3 - few TRBV7-2
CASGTDSGTPNSPLHF TGCGCCAGCGGGACCGACTCCGGGACTCCCAATTCACCCCTCCACTTT TRBJ1-6 - - TRBV5-1
CASSRTGSHYGYTF TGTGCCAGCAGCCGGACAGGGTCTCACTATGGCTACACCTTC TRBJ1-2 TRBD1 - TRBV6-5